One and the same sample provided the 24 T cell receptor beta chains below, sequenced in a study of cytomegalovirus exposure and HLA in healthy donors. PCR employed 60 Vbeta and 13 Jbeta primers. Data came from immunoSEQ multiplex PCR; TCRdb stores just in-frame clones and leaves some out. The sample carries 70,000 to 95,000 clones, roughly 79% recorded once. What was sequenced was PBMCs. These receptor sequences come from a woman aged 25-40 years in good health and CMV-seronegative.

The chain uses TRBV2 and TRBJ1-5; 8 bases are a match to TRBD1. V lost 6 bases, J lost 6 bases, and 7 bases stayed unmatched. Per germline, CDR1 SNHLY and CDR2 FYNNEI. This CDR3 contains 14 residues. CDR3: CASSPDRVGQPQHF. The CDR3 region has the DNA TGTGCCAGCAGCCCGGACAGGGTCGGTCAGCCCCAGCATTTT.

As DNA, the CDR3 is TGTGCCAGTAGTACTCACAGGGATTCCGGGGAGCTGTTTTTT. It encodes CASSTHRDSGELFF. The rearrangement links TRBV19 to TRBJ2-2; weak D call: TRBD1 (6 bases). Trimming removed 4 bases at V and 6 bases at J, with 12 bases between. This CDR3 region has 14 residues. Looked up from germline, CDR1 is LNHDA and CDR2 is SQIVND (reference sequence).

This clone occurred once. The chain employs TRBV5-6 and TRBJ2-7; D ambiguous. The CDR3 is 14 amino acids. Per the germline V gene, CDR1 is SGHDT and CDR2 is YYEEEE. V dropped 4 bases and J dropped 0 bases, with 11 bases sitting between them. The CDR3 sequence is CASSTTGSSYEQYF. CDR3 coding DNA: TGTGCCAGCAGCACGACCGGGTCCTCCTACGAGCAGTACTTC.

This clone has a single count. The V and J genes are TRBV18 and TRBJ1-5, with D perhaps matching TRBD1 (5 bases). The CDR3 is 15 amino acids. Trimming took 3 bases from V and 2 from J, leaving 11 bases between them. Germline V gene data show CDR1 as KGHSH and CDR2 as LQKENI. CDR3 sequence: CASSPGGGGNQPQHF. The CDR3 DNA sequence: TGTGCCAGCTCACCGGGCGGGGGTGGCAATCAGCCCCAGCATTTT.

This clone was recorded only once. The chain has TRBV10-3 and TRBJ1-2, with D uncertain. Germline values: CDR1 ENHRY, CDR2 SYGVKD. The CDR3 is made up of 11 amino acids. V lost 2 bases and J 7 bases, leaving 5 bases between the germline ends. In DNA, the CDR3 is TGTGCCATCAGTGAGACGGGTGGCTACACCTTC. Its protein is CAISETGGYTF.

The chain uses TRBV27 and TRBJ1-2, with 9 bases lining up with TRBD1. The CDR3 covers 19 residues. Germline CDR1 is MNHEY and CDR2 is SMNVEV (reference sequence). Trimming removed 0 bases from V and 0 bases from J; junction bases left unmatched: 11. The CDR3 is CASSLSPLAGTGPNYGYTF. The CDR3 nucleotides are TGTGCCAGCAGTTTATCTCCACTGGCCGGGACAGGGCCTAACTATGGCTACACCTTC.

The V gene is TRBV7-2, the J gene TRBJ2-1; 7 nucleotides line up with TRBD2. CDR1 is SGHTA and CDR2 is FQGNSA in the germline V gene. The CDR3 has 17 residues. Trimming took 0 bases from V and 9 from J; bases not matched to a gene: 14. CDR3 nucleotide sequence: TGTGCCAGCAGCTTAGCGACCCGGGGAGGGAGTGTCGGTGAGCAGTTCTTC. Amino acids: CASSLATRGGSVGEQFF.

The genes are TRBV19 and TRBJ2-1; 11 bases agree with TRBD2. Trimming at V came to 5 bases and at J to 4 bases, leaving 10 bases not matched to a gene. The CDR3 totals 17 residues. Germline V gives CDR1 LNHDA, CDR2 SQIVND (reference sequence). This CDR3 is CASSEVVAGGEYNEQFF. The CDR3 region has the DNA TGTGCCAGTAGTGAAGTGGTAGCGGGAGGGGAATACAATGAGCAGTTCTTC.

The rearrangement joins TRBV4-3 to TRBJ2-7; TRBD2 matches at 12 bases. This CDR3 comprises 16 residues. The V segment lost 0 bases and the J segment 1 base; nucleotides outside the gene matches: 1. In germline, CDR1 is LGHNA, CDR2 YSLEER. CDR3 sequence: CASSQDGTSGSYEQYF. As DNA, the CDR3 is TGCGCCAGCAGCCAAGATGGGACTAGCGGGTCCTACGAGCAGTACTTC.

The J gene is TRBJ2-1, the V gene TRBV7-2; the match to TRBD1 covers 12 bases. The CDR3 has 17 amino acids. V shed 5 bases and J 8 bases; nucleotides not matched to a gene: 13. Germline V lookup: CDR1 SGHTA, CDR2 FQGNSA. CDR3 residues: CASSPGTGGAMGDEQFF. For the CDR3, the DNA is TGTGCCAGCAGCCCCGGGACAGGGGGCGCGATGGGCGATGAGCAGTTCTTC.

The CDR3 protein is CASSSQGLSPYEQYF. In nucleotides, the CDR3 is TGTGCCAGCAGTTCCCAGGGTCTTTCCCCGTACGAGCAGTACTTC. This chain connects TRBV28 to TRBJ2-7; TRBD1 is a possible D gene (5 bases). V shed 4 bases and J shed 4 bases, with 17 bases lying between them. The CDR3 contains 15 residues. Looked up from germline, CDR1 is MDHEN and CDR2 is SYDVKM.

The chain employs TRBV9 and TRBJ1-2; D possibly corresponds to TRBD1 (5 bases). Germline V gene data show CDR1 as SGDLS and CDR2 as YYNGEE. This CDR3 has 13 residues. The V end was cut by 4 bases, the J end by 4 bases, with 11 bases between. For the CDR3, the DNA is TGTGCCAGCAGCCCCATGGACACCTATGGCTACACCTTC. Translated: CASSPMDTYGYTF.

The chain couples TRBV19 to TRBJ2-3; a possible D gene is TRBD2 (5 bases). The CDR3 runs 13 residues. V lost 5 bases and J 5 bases, leaving 11 bases between the germline ends. Germline CDR1 LNHDA, CDR2 SQIVND (reference sequence). The CDR3 loop reads CASSSQTRDTQYF. For the CDR3, the DNA is TGTGCCAGTAGTTCCCAAACTAGAGATACGCAGTATTTT.

J is TRBJ2-2 and V is TRBV5-4; 11 nucleotides align to TRBD2. This CDR3 is built from 16 residues. The germline V gene has CDR1 SGHNT and CDR2 YYREEE (reference sequence). The V gene end was trimmed by 5 bases and the J gene end by 3 bases; junction bases not matched to a gene: 6. DNA of the CDR3: TGTGCCAGCAGTTTATATAGCGGGAGGGACACCGGGGAGCTGTTTTTT. Its translation: CASSLYSGRDTGELFF.

This chain uses TRBV5-1 with TRBJ1-2, with 9 bases fitting TRBD1. CDR3 length equals 14 residues. J gave up 1 base and V 3 bases, and 1 base lay outside the gene matches. Germline loops: CDR1 SGHRS, CDR2 YFSETQ. CDR3 protein: CASSSTGGNYGYTF. CDR3 sequence (DNA): TGCGCCAGCAGCTCGACAGGGGGTAACTATGGCTACACCTTC. Drawing the rest from reference TRBV5-1 and TRBJ1-2, the complete variable domain is KAGVTQTPRYLIKTRGQQVTLSCSPISGHRSVSWYQQTPGQGLQFLFEYFSETQRNKGNFPGRFSGRQFSNSRSEMNVSTLELGDSALYLCASSSTGGNYGYTFGSGTRLTVV.

The rearrangement links TRBV6-5 to TRBJ2-2; 9 bases map to TRBD1. Looked up from germline, CDR1 is MNHEY and CDR2 is SVGAGI. The CDR3 contains 15 residues. V shed 6 bases, J shed 4 bases, and the junction held 6 bases outside the gene matches. CDR3 in amino acids: CASRIQGASTGELFF. The CDR3 DNA is TGTGCCAGCAGGATACAGGGGGCGAGCACCGGGGAGCTGTTTTTT.

The table lists this clone with a few counts. The V call is TRBV4-3, the J call TRBJ1-5; TRBD1 might be the D (6 bases). Trimming shortened V by 4 bases and J by 4 bases, and 8 bases separated the two germline ends. The CDR3 runs 13 residues. Germline V gene lookup returns CDR1 LGHNA and CDR2 YSLEER. CDR3 bases: TGCGCCAGCAGCCTGGACAGAAATCAGCCCCAGCATTTT. Protein product: CASSLDRNQPQHF.

V usage is TRBV11-2 and J usage is TRBJ2-7; D is unclear. The CDR3 totals 12 residues. V was shortened by 2 bases and J by 7 bases, with 9 bases between the two germline ends. The germline CDR1 and CDR2 sequences are SGHAT and FQNNGV. The CDR3 nucleotides read TGTGCCAGCAGCTTACCCCTAGGAGAGCAGTACTTC. Residues: CASSLPLGEQYF. The entire variable domain, with the rest obtained from reference TRBV11-2 and TRBJ2-7, is as follows: EAGVAQSPRYKIIEKRQSVAFWCNPISGHATLYWYQQILGQGPKLLIQFQNNGVVDDSQLPKDRFSAERLKGVDSTLKIQPAKLEDSAVYLCASSLPLGEQYFGPGTRLTVT.

The chain uses TRBV27 and TRBJ2-1; 7 bases map to TRBD1. J lost 6 bases, V lost 5 bases, and 7 bases had no gene match. The CDR3 totals 14 residues. Germline V lookup: CDR1 MNHEY, CDR2 SMNVEV (reference sequence). CDR3 residues: CASSQTTGSNEQFF. The CDR3 DNA sequence: TGTGCCAGCAGTCAAACGACAGGGAGCAATGAGCAGTTCTTC.

This clone was counted a few times. The genes are TRBV28 and TRBJ2-5; D unresolved. CDR1 MDHEN and CDR2 SYDVKM come from the germline V gene. Trimming took 3 bases from V and 7 from J, leaving 9 bases between them. The CDR3 has 12 amino acids. The chain's CDR3 is CASSFTGGTQYF. CDR3 DNA: TGTGCCAGCAGTTTTACGGGTGGGACCCAGTACTTC.

The sample holds a few counts of this clone. V is TRBV5-8 and J is TRBJ2-7; 7 bases align to TRBD1. The CDR3 runs to 16 residues. Germline loops: CDR1 SGHTS, CDR2 YDEGEE. J lost 2 bases, V lost 4 bases, and 12 bases had no gene match. CDR3 sequence (DNA): TGTGCCAGCAGCCCTGGAAGGGGACAGCCCACCTACGAGCAGTACTTC. Translating it yields CASSPGRGQPTYEQYF. The full variable domain, in which reference TRBV5-8 and TRBJ2-7 provide the parts outside the CDR3, is EAGVTQSPTHLIKTRGQQATLRCSPISGHTSVYWYQQALGLGLQFLLWYDEGEERNRGNFPPRFSGRQFPNYSSELNVNALELEDSALYLCASSPGRGQPTYEQYFGPGTRLTVT.

The chain is built from TRBV5-1 and TRBJ1-2; tentatively, D is TRBD1 (6 bases). This CDR3 has 14 residues. The germline gives CDR1 SGHRS, CDR2 YFSETQ. V was shortened by 3 bases and J by 2 bases, with 11 bases between the two germline ends. CDR3 residues: CASSSETGNYGYTF. The CDR3 nucleotides are TGCGCCAGCAGCTCGGAGACAGGCAACTATGGCTACACCTTC.

V gene TRBV2 combines with J gene TRBJ1-5; D gene unclear. V gave up 6 bases and J gave up 1 base, with 13 bases separating them. The CDR3 loop spans 15 amino acids. CDR1 and CDR2 from the germline V gene are SNHLY and FYNNEI. CDR3 coding DNA: TGTGCCAGCAGCGTGGAGGAGACGAGCAATCAGCCCCAGCATTTT. Translated, it gives CASSVEETSNQPQHF.

The chain links TRBV7-8 to TRBJ2-6, with TRBD2 matching 11 bases. The germline gives CDR1 SGHVS, CDR2 FQNEAQ. Trimming removed 4 bases from V and 0 bases from J; junction bases left unmatched: 2. The CDR3 runs 17 residues. The CDR3 here is CASSSTSGTSGANVLTF. CDR3 sequence (DNA): TGTGCCAGCAGCTCGACTAGCGGGACCTCTGGGGCCAACGTCCTGACTTTC.